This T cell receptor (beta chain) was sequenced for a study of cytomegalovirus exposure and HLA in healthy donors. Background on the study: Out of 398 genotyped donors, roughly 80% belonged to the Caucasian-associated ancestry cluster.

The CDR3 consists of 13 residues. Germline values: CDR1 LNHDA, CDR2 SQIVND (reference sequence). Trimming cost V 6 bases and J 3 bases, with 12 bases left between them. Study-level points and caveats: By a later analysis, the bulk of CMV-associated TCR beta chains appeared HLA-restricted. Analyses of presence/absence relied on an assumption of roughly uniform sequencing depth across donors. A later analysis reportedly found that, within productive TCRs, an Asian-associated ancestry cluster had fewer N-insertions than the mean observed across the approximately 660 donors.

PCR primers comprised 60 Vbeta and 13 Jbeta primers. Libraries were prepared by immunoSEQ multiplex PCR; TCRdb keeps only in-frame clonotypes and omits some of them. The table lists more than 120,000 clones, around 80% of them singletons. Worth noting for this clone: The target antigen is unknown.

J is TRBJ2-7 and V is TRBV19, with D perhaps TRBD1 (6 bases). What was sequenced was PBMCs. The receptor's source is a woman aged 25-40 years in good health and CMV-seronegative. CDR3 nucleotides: TGTGCCAGTAGGTCACGACAGGACTACGAGCAGTACTTC. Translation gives CASRSRQDYEQYF.